Shown below are 30 T cell receptor beta chains from a single sample sequenced in a study of cytomegalovirus exposure and HLA in healthy donors. PCR involved 60 Vbeta and 13 Jbeta primers. The assay was immunoSEQ multiplex PCR, and TCRdb's table has in-frame clones only and misses some. The table includes about 100,000 clones, roughly four fifths detected once. Sequencing was performed on PBMCs. Every receptor here comes from a man in his forties or fifties in good health and CMV-seropositive.

The chain has TRBV4-1 and TRBJ2-4, with 12 positions matching TRBD2. The CDR3 is made up of 16 amino acids. CDR1 is MGHRA, CDR2 YSYEKL, per germline. V gave up 0 bases and J gave up 7 bases; unmatched junction bases: 4. This chain's CDR3 is CASSQEGLAGINIQYF. The CDR3 nucleotides are TGCGCCAGCAGCCAAGAAGGACTAGCGGGAATTAACATTCAGTACTTC.

The gene calls are TRBV4-1 and TRBJ2-2; D not resolved. Germline V gene lookup returns CDR1 MGHRA and CDR2 YSYEKL. This CDR3 spans 14 amino acids. Trimming stripped 4 bases from V and 5 bases from J, with 11 bases between. The CDR3 here is CASSPLLRTGELFF. The CDR3 DNA follows: TGCGCCAGCAGCCCGTTACTCCGGACCGGGGAGCTGTTTTTT.

The chain links TRBV13 to TRBJ1-4, with D possibly being TRBD1 (5 bases). Per the germline V gene, CDR1 is PRHDT and CDR2 is FYEKMQ (reference sequence). The CDR3 consists of 15 residues. Trimming stripped 4 bases from V and 2 bases from J, with 11 bases between. The CDR3 is CASSSGGGTNEKLFF. CDR3 DNA: TGTGCCAGCAGCTCCGGGGGGGGTACTAATGAAAAACTGTTTTTT.

The genes are TRBV6-5 and TRBJ1-2; a weak D match, TRBD1 (6 bases). This CDR3 comprises 12 residues. In germline, CDR1 is MNHEY, CDR2 SVGAGI. Trimming cost V 6 bases and J 8 bases, with 13 bases left between them. The CDR3 DNA sequence: TGTGCCAGCAGCCAGGGGTCGTGGGGCTACACCTTC. It yields the protein CASSQGSWGYTF.

The chain uses TRBV28 and TRBJ2-5; 11 bases match TRBD1. V lost 4 bases to trimming and J lost 1 base; unmatched junction nucleotides: 8. CDR3 length equals 17 residues. Germline CDR1 and CDR2: MDHEN and SYDVKM. CDR3 sequence: CASSSLSGQGVQETQYF. CDR3 DNA sequence: TGTGCCAGCAGTTCCCTATCGGGACAGGGGGTCCAAGAGACCCAGTACTTC. The complete variable domain, with remaining parts taken from reference TRBV28 and TRBJ2-5, reads DVKVTQSSRYLVKRTGEKVFLECVQDMDHENMFWYRQDPGLGLRLIYFSYDVKMKEKGDIPEGYSVSREKKERFSLILESASTNQTSMYLCASSSLSGQGVQETQYFGPGTRLLVL.

The chain carries TRBV18 and TRBJ2-6; the match to TRBD1 covers 7 bases. This CDR3 has 19 residues. V lost 4 bases, J lost 0 bases, and 12 bases stayed unmatched. CDR1 and CDR2 from the germline V gene are KGHSH and LQKENI. The CDR3: CASSRPFSRQGSGANVLTF. For the CDR3, the DNA is TGTGCCAGCTCACGGCCATTTTCGAGACAGGGCTCTGGGGCCAACGTCCTGACTTTC.

The J gene is TRBJ2-3, the V gene TRBV12-5; 7 bases align to TRBD1. The trim removed 7 bases at V and 8 bases at J, leaving 9 bases unmatched. The CDR3 length is 13 residues. CDR1 is LGHNT and CDR2 is FRNRAP in the germline V gene. Here the CDR3 DNA reads TGTGCTAGTGCCGGGACAGATTTAGTTACGCAGTATTTT. Protein product: CASAGTDLVTQYF.

The chain recombines TRBV5-1 with TRBJ1-2; no definite D call. This CDR3 has 12 amino acids. The germline V and J ends were trimmed by 3 bases and 2 bases, with 5 bases remaining between them. From germline, CDR1 is SGHRS and CDR2 YFSETQ. DNA of the CDR3: TGCGCCAGCAGCTCGGGGAACTATGGCTACACCTTC. Translation: CASSSGNYGYTF.

The chain carries TRBV2 and TRBJ1-6, with a weak D call TRBD1 (6 bases). Germline V gene lookup returns CDR1 SNHLY and CDR2 FYNNEI. Trimming removed 5 bases at V and 7 bases at J, with 9 bases between. The CDR3 consists of 13 residues. The CDR3 nucleotides read TGTGCCAGCAGTCAACAGGGAAATTCACCCCTCCACTTT. Translation gives CASSQQGNSPLHF.

The gene calls are TRBV7-9 and TRBJ1-6; the D is unclear. CDR3 size: 15 residues. Germline assignment: CDR1 SEHNR and CDR2 FQNEAQ (reference sequence). V gave up 3 bases and J gave up 7 bases, with 13 bases separating them. CDR3 residues: CASSFRAAGNSPLHF. The CDR3 bases are TGTGCCAGCAGCTTCCGAGCCGCGGGAAATTCACCCCTCCACTTT.

The chain couples TRBV5-6 to TRBJ2-7; a weak D match, TRBD2 (6 bases). This CDR3 contains 12 residues. Trimming stripped 6 bases from V and 4 bases from J, with 11 bases between. The V gene's germline CDR1 is SGHDT and CDR2 YYEEEE. The CDR3 DNA sequence: TGTGCCAGCAAGGCAGGGAGGTACGAGCAGTACTTC. The encoded protein is CASKAGRYEQYF.

The V call is TRBV18, the J call TRBJ2-5, with TRBD2 matching over 7 bases. The CDR3 sequence is 18 residues long. V lost 3 bases to trimming and J lost 2 bases; unmatched junction nucleotides: 15. Germline V gene data show CDR1 as KGHSH and CDR2 as LQKENI. The CDR3 loop reads CASSPALVPAGYQETQYF. The CDR3 region has the DNA TGTGCCAGCTCACCCGCTTTGGTACCAGCGGGATATCAAGAGACCCAGTACTTC. The full variable domain, its missing parts supplied by reference TRBV18 and TRBJ2-5, is NAGVMQNPRHLVRRRGQEARLRCSPMKGHSHVYWYRQLPEEGLKFMVYLQKENIIDESGMPKERFSAEFPKEGPSILRIQQVVRGDSAAYFCASSPALVPAGYQETQYFGPGTRLLVL.

The chain couples TRBV28 to TRBJ1-3; D unclear. The CDR3 runs to 15 residues. Germline loops: CDR1 MDHEN, CDR2 SYDVKM. Deletions cut 6 bases from V and 0 bases from J, with 12 bases between. The CDR3 region is CASSPPVVSGNTIYF. CDR3 sequence (DNA): TGTGCCAGCAGCCCCCCAGTTGTCTCTGGAAACACCATATATTTT. The entire variable domain, with the rest obtained from reference TRBV28 and TRBJ1-3, is as follows: DVKVTQSSRYLVKRTGEKVFLECVQDMDHENMFWYRQDPGLGLRLIYFSYDVKMKEKGDIPEGYSVSREKKERFSLILESASTNQTSMYLCASSPPVVSGNTIYFGEGSWLTVV.

The V and J genes are TRBV5-1 and TRBJ1-3; D may be TRBD1 (5 bases). CDR1 is SGHRS and CDR2 is YFSETQ in the germline V gene. This CDR3 is built from 16 residues. V was shortened by 3 bases and J by 0 bases, with 13 bases between the two germline ends. The CDR3 DNA reads as TGCGCCAGCAGCTGGGGCCCCCTAAGCTCTGGAAACACCATATATTTT. Encoded protein: CASSWGPLSSGNTIYF.

The genes are TRBV7-2 and TRBJ1-5, with a weak D call TRBD1 (6 bases). The ends were cut back, 1 base at V and 3 bases at J, with 10 bases in the middle. This CDR3 is 15 amino acids long. CDR1 is SGHTA, CDR2 FQGNSA, per germline. As DNA, the CDR3 is TGTGCCAGCAGCTTAGTTGGACAGCCCAATCAGCCCCAGCATTTT. It translates to CASSLVGQPNQPQHF.

The rearrangement links TRBV5-1 to TRBJ2-5, with TRBD2 matching over 8 bases. The length of the CDR3 is 16 residues. Germline CDR1 is SGHRS and CDR2 is YFSETQ. V lost 1 base, J lost 5 bases, and 10 bases stayed unmatched. CDR3 in amino acids: CASSLYGRAEGETQYF. CDR3 DNA sequence: TGCGCCAGCAGCTTGTACGGGAGGGCCGAAGGGGAGACCCAGTACTTC.

The J gene is TRBJ1-3, the V gene TRBV7-9, with D perhaps matching TRBD1 (5 bases). The germline CDR1 and CDR2 sequences are SEHNR and FQNEAQ (reference sequence). This CDR3 spans 17 amino acids. Between the trimmed V and J ends, which lost 2 bases and 0 bases, there was a span of 14 bases. The CDR3 region has the DNA TGTGCCAGCAGCTTACAGCGGGGGACCCTCTCTGGAAACACCATATATTTT. Translating it yields CASSLQRGTLSGNTIYF. The variable domain in full, with the rest retrieved from reference TRBV7-9 and TRBJ1-3, is DTGVSQNPRHKITKRGQNVTFRCDPISEHNRLYWYRQTLGQGPEFLTYFQNEAQLEKSRLLSDRFSAERPKGSFSTLEIQRTEQGDSAMYLCASSLQRGTLSGNTIYFGEGSWLTVV.

This chain links TRBV19 with TRBJ1-1; 9 positions agree with TRBD1. The germline CDR1 and CDR2 sequences are LNHDA and SQIVND (reference sequence). The CDR3 extends over 14 amino acids. V shed 3 bases, J shed 11 bases, and the junction held 10 bases outside the gene matches. CDR3 region: CASSIRGQGKEAFF. In DNA form, the CDR3 reads TGTGCCAGTAGTATTAGGGGACAGGGAAAGGAGGCTTTCTTT.

This clone was counted between two and nine times. The chain has TRBV6-5 and TRBJ2-7; 8 bases agree with TRBD1. The V gene's germline CDR1 is MNHEY and CDR2 SVGAGI. CDR3 length: 15 amino acids. V trimming: 7 bases; J trimming: 8 bases; junction bases outside the gene matches: 16. The CDR3 region has the DNA TGTGCCAGCACAGCCGTTGACAGGGGAGTTGGAAAGCAGTACTTC. It translates to CASTAVDRGVGKQYF.

The chain combines TRBV27 with TRBJ1-1; perhaps TRBD1 as D (5 bases). CDR1 MNHEY and CDR2 SMNVEV come from the germline V gene (reference sequence). This CDR3 contains 15 residues. The V gene lost 3 bases and the J gene lost 2 bases, with 13 bases spanning the gap. CDR3: CASSFGGRQNTEAFF. Here the CDR3 DNA reads TGTGCCAGCAGTTTCGGGGGACGCCAAAACACTGAAGCTTTCTTT.

The chain uses TRBV5-5 and TRBJ1-1, with D maybe TRBD1 (5 bases). The CDR3 loop spans 14 amino acids. The V gene's germline CDR1 is SGHKS and CDR2 YYEKEE (reference sequence). V was cut by 0 bases and J by 1 base, with 7 bases left in between. The CDR3 coding sequence is TGTGCCAGCAGCTTGGTGACAGAGAACACTGAAGCTTTCTTT. The encoded protein is CASSLVTENTEAFF. The full variable domain, in which reference TRBV5-5 and TRBJ1-1 provide the parts outside the CDR3, is DAGVTQSPTHLIKTRGQQVTLRCSPISGHKSVSWYQQVLGQGPQFIFQYYEKEERGRGNFPDRFSARQFPNYSSELNVNALLLGDSALYLCASSLVTENTEAFFGQGTRLTVV.

This chain links TRBV19 with TRBJ2-7, with TRBD1 matching over 7 bases. CDR3 length: 14 amino acids. Germline values: CDR1 LNHDA, CDR2 SQIVND (reference sequence). J was trimmed by 4 bases and V by 5 bases; bases with no gene match: 8. In DNA, the CDR3 is TGTGCCAGTAGTCCAGCAGACAGGGTTTACGAGCAGTACTTC. Protein product: CASSPADRVYEQYF.

This clone has just one count. Here the CDR3 reads CATSIQGRGNQPQHF. CDR3 nucleotides: TGTGCCACCAGCATCCAGGGGAGAGGCAATCAGCCCCAGCATTTT. V usage is TRBV15 and J usage is TRBJ1-5, with D tentatively TRBD1 (6 bases). Germline-derived CDR1 and CDR2 are LNHNV and YYDKDF (reference sequence). The CDR3 extends over 15 amino acids. V dropped 4 bases and J dropped 2 bases, with 12 bases sitting between them. The full variable domain, in which reference TRBV15 and TRBJ1-5 provide the parts outside the CDR3, is DAMVIQNPRYQVTQFGKPVTLSCSQTLNHNVMYWYQQKSSQAPKLLFHYYDKDFNNEADTPDNFQSRRPNTSFCFLDIRSPGLGDTAMYLCATSIQGRGNQPQHFGDGTRLSIL.

The chain carries TRBV5-8 and TRBJ2-5; D is perhaps TRBD2 (5 bases). Germline values: CDR1 SGHTS, CDR2 YDEGEE. The CDR3 contains 15 residues. Trimming cost V 4 bases and J 4 bases, with 17 bases left between them. DNA for the CDR3: TGTGCCAGCAGCCCGACGATAGAGGGTGGAGAGACCCAGTACTTC. Amino acid sequence: CASSPTIEGGETQYF.

The sample holds a few counts of this clone. This sequence joins TRBV9 and TRBJ2-1; perhaps TRBD2 as D (6 bases). V shed 4 bases and J shed 5 bases, with 13 bases lying between them. The germline CDR1 and CDR2 sequences are SGDLS and YYNGEE. The CDR3 runs to 14 residues. CDR3 nucleotide sequence: TGTGCCAGCAGCACCCATGCGGGGAACAATGAGCAGTTCTTC. Translated, it gives CASSTHAGNNEQFF.

CDR3 DNA: TGCGCCAGCAGCTTGGCCGGACTAGCGGGGGGAGGCACAGATACGCAGTATTTT. Its protein is CASSLAGLAGGGTDTQYF. The rearrangement links TRBV5-1 to TRBJ2-3, with 14 bases matching TRBD2. CDR3 size: 18 residues. With 0 bases clipped from V and 1 base from J, the junction kept 4 bases outside the gene matches. CDR1 is SGHRS, CDR2 YFSETQ, per germline.

This clone turned up a few times. V usage is TRBV7-9 and J usage is TRBJ2-1, with a weak D call TRBD1 (5 bases). The CDR3 runs to 14 residues. CDR1 SEHNR and CDR2 FQNEAQ come from the germline V gene (reference sequence). V lost 8 bases and J lost 8, with 19 bases in between. The CDR3 sequence: CASGAMGFQDEQFF. The CDR3 nucleotides read TGTGCCAGCGGGGCCATGGGATTCCAAGATGAGCAGTTCTTC. The full variable domain, rest sourced from reference TRBV7-9 and TRBJ2-1, is DTGVSQNPRHKITKRGQNVTFRCDPISEHNRLYWYRQTLGQGPEFLTYFQNEAQLEKSRLLSDRFSAERPKGSFSTLEIQRTEQGDSAMYLCASGAMGFQDEQFFGPGTRLTVL.

The J gene is TRBJ2-1, the V gene TRBV5-6, with D tentatively TRBD2 (6 bases). From germline, CDR1 is SGHDT and CDR2 YYEEEE. The CDR3 extends over 14 amino acids. V was cut by 3 bases and J by 4 bases, with 11 bases left in between. The CDR3 DNA follows: TGTGCCAGCAGCTCCGGGGGACCTTACAATGAGCAGTTCTTC. Translation: CASSSGGPYNEQFF.

In this sample, this clone turned up once. The CDR3 nucleotides read TGTGCCATCAGAGGACAGGGAGACTACGAGCAGTACTTC. Amino acid sequence: CAIRGQGDYEQYF. This rearrangement joins TRBV10-3 to TRBJ2-7; 8 bases align to TRBD1. Germline V gene sequence: CDR1 ENHRY, CDR2 SYGVKD. The CDR3 is 13 residues long. V dropped 6 bases and J dropped 3; count of bases not matched to a gene: 4.

This clone was recorded a few times. The rearrangement links TRBV7-9 to TRBJ1-2; D gene uncertain. The germline gives CDR1 SEHNR, CDR2 FQNEAQ (reference sequence). The length of the CDR3 is 14 residues. Trimming cost V 2 bases and J 0 bases, with 7 bases left between them. CDR3 residues: CASSLRGANYGYTF. As DNA, the CDR3 is TGTGCCAGCAGCTTACGCGGAGCTAACTATGGCTACACCTTC.